The T cell receptor beta chain described here comes from a study of beta chain features in type 1 diabetes. Study observations and caveats: Fewer insertions but more deletions were seen at VDJ junctions in type 1 diabetes patients.

The entirety of the isolated RNA underwent reverse transcription, so expressed TCRB transcripts were sequenced. Assay: immunoSEQ multiplex PCR; the TCRdb copy retains only in-frame clones and omits some. The repertoire holds roughly 12,000 clones, with more than 40% as singletons. The V gene's germline CDR1 is SGHNT and CDR2 YENEEA. Trimming took 4 bases from V and 4 from J; bases not matched to a gene: 5. This CDR3 contains 15 residues. This clone was seen only a few times. Its antigen is still unknown. This chain joins TRBV11-3 and TRBJ2-2; 8 bases agree with TRBD1. The material sequenced was stem cell memory CD4+ T cells from blood. The origin of this receptor is a man between 18 and 35 years old in good health. CDR3 protein: CASSSRQGSTGELFF. The CDR3 nucleotides read TGTGCCAGCAGCTCCAGACAGGGGTCCACCGGGGAGCTGTTTTTT.